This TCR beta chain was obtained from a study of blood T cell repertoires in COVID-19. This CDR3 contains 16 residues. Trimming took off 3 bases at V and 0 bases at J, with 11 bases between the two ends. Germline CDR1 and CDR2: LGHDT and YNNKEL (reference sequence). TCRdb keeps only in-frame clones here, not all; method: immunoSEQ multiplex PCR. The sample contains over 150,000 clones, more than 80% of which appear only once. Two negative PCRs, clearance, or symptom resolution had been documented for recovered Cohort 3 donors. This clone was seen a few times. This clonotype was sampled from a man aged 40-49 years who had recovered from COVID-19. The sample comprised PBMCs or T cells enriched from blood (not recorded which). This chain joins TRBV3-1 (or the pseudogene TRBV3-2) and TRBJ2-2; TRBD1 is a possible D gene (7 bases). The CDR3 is CASSQAGQPNTGELFF. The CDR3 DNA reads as TGTGCCAGCAGCCAGGCGGGACAGCCGAACACCGGGGAGCTGTTTTTT.